This TCR beta chain was sequenced during a study of shared clonotypes between healthy human individuals. Study-wide results and caveats: Measured sharing among donors was expected to vary with sequencing depth.

This table comes from immunoSEQ multiplex PCR, and its TCRdb copy is limited to in-frame clones, with some not included. The sample has about half a million clones, more than 70% seen once. Everyone who donated was a Caucasian adult who lived in Nashville, Tennessee. This CDR3 contains 14 residues. V lost 2 bases to trimming and J lost 4 bases, with 11 bases between them. Germline loops: CDR1 SGHTA, CDR2 FQGNSA. Concerning this clone: What it binds is unknown.

The sequenced material came from PBMCs. This clonotype was obtained from a woman aged 40 to 50 in good health. Some clones in this sample may be carry-over from other donors' samples. The rearrangement joins TRBV7-2 to TRBJ1-1, with unresolved D. In DNA, the CDR3 is TGTGCCAGCAGCTTAATGGGTCAGCTCACTGAAGCTTTCTTT. Protein: CASSLMGQLTEAFF.